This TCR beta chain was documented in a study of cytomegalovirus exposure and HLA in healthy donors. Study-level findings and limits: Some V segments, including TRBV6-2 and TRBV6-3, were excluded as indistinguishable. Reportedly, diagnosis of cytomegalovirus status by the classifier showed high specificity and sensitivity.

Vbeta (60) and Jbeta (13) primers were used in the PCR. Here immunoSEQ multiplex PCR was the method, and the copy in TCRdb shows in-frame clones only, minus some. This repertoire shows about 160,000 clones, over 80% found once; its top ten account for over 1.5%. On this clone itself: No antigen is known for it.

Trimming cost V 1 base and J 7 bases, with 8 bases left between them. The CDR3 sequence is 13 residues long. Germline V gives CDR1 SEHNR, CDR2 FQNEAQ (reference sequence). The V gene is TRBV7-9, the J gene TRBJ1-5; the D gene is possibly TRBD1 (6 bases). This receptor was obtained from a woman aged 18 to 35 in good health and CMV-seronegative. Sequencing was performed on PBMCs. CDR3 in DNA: TGTGCCAGCAGCTTAGAACAGGGACAGCCCCAGCATTTT. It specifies CASSLEQGQPQHF. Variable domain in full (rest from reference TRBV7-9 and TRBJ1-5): DTGVSQNPRHKITKRGQNVTFRCDPISEHNRLYWYRQTLGQGPEFLTYFQNEAQLEKSRLLSDRFSAERPKGSFSTLEIQRTEQGDSAMYLCASSLEQGQPQHFGDGTRLSIL.